Presented here are 9 T cell receptor beta chains from one specimen sequenced in a study of blood T cell repertoires in COVID-19. Profiled with immunoSEQ multiplex PCR; TCRdb holds only in-frame clones, not every one. The data contain approximately 250,000 clones, less than 90% of them singletons. The specimen sequenced was peripheral blood. The origin of the receptors is a woman in her 70s with COVID-19, enrolled during active disease.

The gene calls are TRBV18 and TRBJ2-7, with a tentative D call TRBD2 (5 bases). Germline values: CDR1 KGHSH, CDR2 LQKENI. The V end was cut by 5 bases, the J end by 2 bases, with 13 bases between. The CDR3 consists of 14 residues. The CDR3 reads CASSSSTKPYEQYF. The CDR3 DNA reads TGTGCCAGCTCATCTAGCACGAAACCCTACGAGCAGTACTTC.

This clone is a singleton in its sample. The rearrangement links TRBV13 to TRBJ1-6; 11 bases fit TRBD1. With 5 bases clipped from V and 7 bases from J, the junction kept 10 bases outside the gene matches. Germline loops: CDR1 PRHDT, CDR2 FYEKMQ (reference sequence). This CDR3 is built from 17 residues. The CDR3 loop reads CASSARRTGGGNSPLHF. Written as DNA, the CDR3 is TGTGCCAGCAGCGCCAGGCGGACAGGGGGCGGGAATTCACCCCTCCACTTT.

The chain is built from TRBV14 and TRBJ1-6; 7 bases align to TRBD1. Germline loops: CDR1 SGHDN, CDR2 FVKESK. The length of the CDR3 is 15 residues. Germline trimming cut 4 bases from V and 4 bases from J; bases unmatched to any gene: 4. CDR3 DNA: TGTGCCAGCAGCCGAGGACAGGTTTATAATTCACCCCTCCACTTT. This gives the protein CASSRGQVYNSPLHF.

This clone has more than one count but fewer than ten. The chain joins TRBV4-1 to TRBJ2-1; 10 bases agree with TRBD2. CDR1 is MGHRA and CDR2 is YSYEKL in the germline V gene. Trimming took 2 bases from V and 7 from J; bases not matched to a gene: 5. The CDR3 has 15 residues. The CDR3 spells CASSQQLAGWNEQFF. In DNA, the CDR3 is TGCGCCAGCAGCCAACAACTAGCGGGGTGGAATGAGCAGTTCTTC.

This chain uses TRBV24-1 with TRBJ2-7; TRBD2 might be the D (6 bases). This CDR3 has 12 residues. The V and J ends lost 9 bases and 7 bases respectively, with 15 bases between them. Germline V lookup: CDR1 KGHDR, CDR2 SFDVKD. CDR3 nucleotide sequence: TGTGCCACCTCGGGACTCCTGACTGAGCAGTACTTC. Its protein product is CATSGLLTEQYF.

The rearrangement joins TRBV3-1 (or the pseudogene TRBV3-2) to TRBJ1-1, with D possibly matching TRBD1 (5 bases). This CDR3 region has 14 residues. V lost 5 bases to trimming and J lost 0 bases, with 10 bases between them. Germline V gene data show CDR1 as LGHDT and CDR2 as YNNKEL (reference sequence). Written as DNA, the CDR3 is TGTGCCAGCAGCTGGGGGGGGGTGAACACTGAAGCTTTCTTT. Translating gives CASSWGGVNTEAFF.

This chain uses TRBV12-3 or TRBV12-4 with TRBJ1-5; unclear D gene. There are 13 residues in the CDR3. V dropped 6 bases and J dropped 9 bases, with 15 bases sitting between them. The CDR3 spells CASSLGQIRPQHF. The CDR3 coding sequence is TGTGCCAGCAGCCTAGGTCAGATTCGGCCCCAGCATTTT.

The CDR3 nucleotides read TGTGCCAGCAGCTTGGGTAGTAGCGGGGCTCGCACAGATACGCAGTATTTT. Translated: CASSLGSSGARTDTQYF. This rearrangement joins TRBV5-4 to TRBJ2-3, with TRBD2 matching 8 bases. The V and J ends lost 0 bases and 1 base, in that order; junction bases with no gene match: 7. CDR1 is SGHNT and CDR2 is YYREEE in the germline V gene (reference sequence). This CDR3 contains 17 residues.

The J gene is TRBJ1-3, the V gene TRBV28; 8 bases agree with TRBD1. V gave up 9 bases and J gave up 5 bases; unmatched junction bases: 6. Germline V gene sequence: CDR1 MDHEN, CDR2 SYDVKM. CDR3 length equals 13 residues. CDR3 nucleotides: TGTGCCAGTCTGGACAGGGTTAGAAACACCATATATTTT. Amino acid sequence: CASLDRVRNTIYF.